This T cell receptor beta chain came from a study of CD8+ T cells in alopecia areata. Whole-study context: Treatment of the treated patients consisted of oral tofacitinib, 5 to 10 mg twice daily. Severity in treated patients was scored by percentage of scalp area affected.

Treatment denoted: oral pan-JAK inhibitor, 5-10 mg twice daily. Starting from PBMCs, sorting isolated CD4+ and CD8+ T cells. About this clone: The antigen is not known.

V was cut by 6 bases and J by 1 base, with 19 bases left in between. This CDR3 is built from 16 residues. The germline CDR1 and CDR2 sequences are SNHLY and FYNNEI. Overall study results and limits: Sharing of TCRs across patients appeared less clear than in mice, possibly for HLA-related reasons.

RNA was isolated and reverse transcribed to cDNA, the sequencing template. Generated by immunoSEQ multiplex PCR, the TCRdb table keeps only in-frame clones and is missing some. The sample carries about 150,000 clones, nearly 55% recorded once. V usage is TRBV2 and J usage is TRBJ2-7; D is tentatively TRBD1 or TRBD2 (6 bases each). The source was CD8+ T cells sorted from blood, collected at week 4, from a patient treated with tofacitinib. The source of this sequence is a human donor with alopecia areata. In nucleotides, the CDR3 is TGTGCCAGCAGCACTAGCCGGGACGGGACATCCTACGAGCAGTACTTC. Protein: CASSTSRDGTSYEQYF.